The clone carrying this T cell receptor (beta chain) was found once. Its matching antigen is unknown. The sample belongs to a study of CD8+ T cells in alopecia areata. The V gene end was trimmed by 3 bases and the J gene end by 3 bases; junction bases not matched to a gene: 3. CDR1 is ENHRY, CDR2 SYGVKD, per germline. The CDR3 loop spans 15 amino acids. Regarding treatment: oral pan-JAK inhibitor, 5-10 mg twice daily. Following extraction, RNA underwent reverse transcription to cDNA, which served as the sequencing template. TCRdb's copy holds only in-frame clones and misses some; the assay was immunoSEQ multiplex PCR. The data show about 110,000 clones, roughly 50% seen once. Study-wide points: TCR sharing across patients was less clear than in mice, possibly HLA-related. With tofacitinib ongoing, many expanded lesional clones persisted in both scalp and blood.

The TCR originated in a human donor with alopecia areata. This sample comprised CD8+ T cells sorted from blood, obtained at week 24, from a patient treated with tofacitinib. This sequence joins TRBV10-3 and TRBJ2-7; 12 nucleotides line up with TRBD1. The CDR3 nucleotides are TGTGCCATCAGTGAACGGGACAGGGGGCTCTACGAGCAGTACTTC. Residues: CAISERDRGLYEQYF.